The TCR beta chain described here comes from a study of beta chain features in type 1 diabetes. Expressed TCRB transcripts were sequenced because the isolated RNA had all been reverse transcribed beforehand. Data came from immunoSEQ multiplex PCR; TCRdb stores just in-frame clones and leaves some out. The data hold 640,000 or so clones, with about an eighth observed a single time. Whole-study results and caveats: Shortening that was moderate but significant affected the TCRB CDR3s of Type 1 diabetes patients in all four CD4+ subsets.

This clone was seen only a few times. Its matching antigen is unknown. The CDR3 runs to 15 residues. This TCR was sampled from a young man with type 1 diabetes. Sequenced input: naive CD4+ T cells from blood. The chain links TRBV21-1 to TRBJ1-5. TRBV21-1 is a pseudogene segment. The CDR3 protein is CASSKRWRSNQPQHF. DNA of the CDR3: TGTGCCAGCAGCAAAAGGTGGCGGAGCAATCAGCCCCAGCATTTT.